This passage covers 7 T cell receptor beta chains from one sample sequenced in a study of prognosis after radiotherapy for stage I lung cancer. Using two-round multiplex PCR, the authors amplified TCR beta CDR3 from genomic DNA. Primers specific to each TRBV and TRBJ gene were used in first-round PCR. One entry per CDR3 protein, called by TCRdb with MiXCR from the multiplex PCR reads. Seen here are some 15,000 distinct CDR3 sequences, around 29% observed once, and the top ten hold approximately 31%. The sequencing used PBMCs, collected before or after stereotactic body radiation therapy (not recorded which). Receptor source: a donor aged 50 or older with non-small cell lung cancer.

This clonotype occurred many times. Being one base from a much bigger clone, this may be a read error. This chain connects TRBV9 to TRBJ2-1; 7 nucleotides match TRBD2. The J segment lost 0 bases and the V segment lost 0 bases, leaving 15 bases of the junction unmatched. The CDR3 loop spans 20 amino acids. Germline CDR1 and CDR2: SGDLS and YYNGEE. The CDR3 is CASSVGTGGSKIVSYNEQFF. The CDR3 DNA reads as TGTGCCAGCAGCGTAGGGACTGGCGGGAGTAAAATCGTCTCCTACAATGAGCAGTTCTTC.

This clonotype was recorded at least ten times. The chain is built from TRBV7-2 and TRBJ2-1; the D gene is possibly TRBD1 (6 bases). V was pared by 2 bases and J by 7 bases, with 21 bases between. This CDR3 is built from 17 residues. CDR1 and CDR2 (germline): SGHTA, FQGNSA. CDR3: CASSLSGGGRGGNEQFF. The CDR3 region has the DNA TGTGCCAGCAGCTTATCCGGAGGAGGTAGAGGGGGAAATGAGCAGTTCTTC.

This clonotype was detected ten times or more. V is TRBV20-1 and J is TRBJ2-7; 7 bases align to TRBD1. Germline-derived CDR1 and CDR2 are DFQATT and SNEGSKA (reference sequence). There are 13 residues in the CDR3. V lost 6 bases and J lost 2; bases outside the gene matches: 7. The CDR3 loop reads CSAEWDRPYEQYF. The CDR3 DNA is TGCAGTGCCGAATGGGACAGACCCTACGAGCAGTACTTC.

Regarding this clonotype: A far larger clone is one base from this, pointing to a likely read error. The chain recombines TRBV6-1 with TRBJ2-3, with D unclear. Germline V gene data show CDR1 as MNHNS and CDR2 as SASEGT. The germline V and J ends were trimmed by 5 bases and 6 bases, with 24 bases remaining between them. This CDR3 spans 17 amino acids. DNA of the CDR3: TGTGCCAGCAGTTCCGTTGACCCGACCCCCAAAGGGGATACGCAGTATTTT. Translating it yields CASSSVDPTPKGDTQYF.

This clonotype was found many times. The chain has TRBV19 and TRBJ1-5; TRBD1 is a possible D gene (5 bases). The CDR3 length is 18 residues. V dropped 3 bases and J dropped 3 bases, with 21 bases sitting between them. CDR1 LNHDA and CDR2 SQIVND come from the germline V gene (reference sequence). The CDR3 protein is CASSIKGFAQALNQPQHF. CDR3 bases: TGTGCCAGTAGTATTAAGGGGTTTGCCCAAGCCCTCAATCAGCCCCAGCATTTT.

The table lists this clonotype with many counts. The gene calls are TRBV15 and TRBJ2-5; 9 bases are a match to TRBD1. There are 15 residues in the CDR3. The germline V gene encodes CDR1 LNHNV and CDR2 YYDKDF (reference sequence). V was clipped by 1 base and J by 3 bases; unmatched bases: 3. The CDR3 here is CATSRGDRGKETQYF. In nucleotides, the CDR3 is TGTGCCACCAGCAGAGGAGACAGGGGGAAAGAGACCCAGTACTTC.

This clonotype was counted many times. The junction departs from germline at one end; a sequencing error may be responsible. The rearrangement uses TRBV4-2 and TRBJ1-3; possibly TRBD1 for D (5 bases). The CDR3 sequence is 13 residues long. Germline V gene data show CDR1 as LGHNA and CDR2 as YNFKEQ. The CDR3 sequence: CASSQDRGRDPLF. The CDR3 bases are TGTGCCAGCAGCCAAGATCGGGGTAGGGACCCTCTGTTC.